This T cell receptor (beta chain) was sequenced during a study of CD8+CD57+ T cells in acquired aplastic anemia. Study-wide context: Yields of DNA that came from sorted CD4+ and CD8+ cells averaged about 3.4 ug.

The V and J ends lost 3 bases and 5 bases, in that order; junction bases with no gene match: 10. CDR3 size: 16 residues. The germline gives CDR1 SGHVS, CDR2 FQNEAQ. In patients chosen for sequencing, flow cytometry had shown CD8+CD57+ cell expansion. With no exception, the patients had severe acquired aplastic anemia. Blood samples were obtained from patients who had received no prior therapy. This clonotype was seen more than once but under ten times. What it recognizes is unknown. Broader study findings: Patients and controls had in common 25 to 30 CD8+ CDR3 sequences.

Genomic DNA provided the template from which TCR beta VDJ and CDR3 profiles were obtained. TCRdb re-called the reads with MiXCR, one entry per CDR3 protein. Here the sample spans approximately 260,000 distinct CDR3 sequences, around 82% being singletons. Material: sorted CD4+, CD8+, or CD8+CD57+ T cells (not recorded which) from PBMCs. This sequence joins TRBV7-8 and TRBJ1-2; 9 nucleotides line up with TRBD1. The receptor was derived from a human donor with aplastic anemia. This CDR3 is CASSFHPDGTGYGYTF. The CDR3 coding sequence is TGTGCCAGCAGCTTTCATCCAGACGGGACAGGGTATGGCTACACCTTC.